The present entry profiles one T cell receptor beta chain with its context. Its antigen is undetermined. These data belong to a study of radiotherapy plus CTLA-4 blockade in lung cancer. Study-wide results and limits: The study found tumor-derived TCR clones expanded in blood after radiotherapy plus ipilimumab.

The CDR3 has 14 amino acids. From germline, CDR1 is SQVTM and CDR2 ANQGSEA. V shed 7 bases and J shed 3 bases, with 19 bases lying between them. Only in-frame clones appear in the TCRdb table, and some are missing; sequencing was by immunoSEQ multiplex PCR. There are tens of thousands of clones in the sample; nearly 90% occur only once, and around 7.6% lies in the top ten. The chain links TRBV29-1 to TRBJ2-7, with D perhaps TRBD1 (5 bases). The specimen was peripheral blood, collected from a patient treated with radiotherapy plus ipilimumab. The TCR was taken from a human donor with non-small cell lung cancer whose response to radiotherapy plus ipilimumab could not be evaluated. The CDR3 nucleotides are TGCAGCGCTTCACAGGAGAACGGGCTCTACGAGCAGTACTTC. It codes for CSASQENGLYEQYF.